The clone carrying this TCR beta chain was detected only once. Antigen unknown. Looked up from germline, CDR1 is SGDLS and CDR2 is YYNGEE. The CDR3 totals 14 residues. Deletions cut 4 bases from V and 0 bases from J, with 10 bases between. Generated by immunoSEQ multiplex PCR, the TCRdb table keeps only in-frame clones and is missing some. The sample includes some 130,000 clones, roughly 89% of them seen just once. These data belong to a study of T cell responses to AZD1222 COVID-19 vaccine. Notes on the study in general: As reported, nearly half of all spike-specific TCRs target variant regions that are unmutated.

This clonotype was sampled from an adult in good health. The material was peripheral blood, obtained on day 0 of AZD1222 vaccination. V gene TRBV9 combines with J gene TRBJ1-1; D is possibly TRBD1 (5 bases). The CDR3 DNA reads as TGTGCCAGCAGCCCCCGGACACTGAACACTGAAGCTTTCTTT. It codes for CASSPRTLNTEAFF.